The rows below give T cell receptor beta chains drawn from one sample of a study of T cell changes during pregnancy in multiple sclerosis. Some clones are missing from TCRdb's copy, which holds only in-frame ones; the method was immunoSEQ multiplex PCR. The sample has about 22,000 clones; less than 95% are singletons. Sequencing used CD4+ T cells from peripheral blood mononuclear cells, obtained in the third trimester of pregnancy. These receptor sequences come from a female donor in good health, enrolled as a control in a pregnancy study. CDR3s include the opening cysteine and the closing phenylalanine or tryptophan. A D gene is named only where the DNA matches it firmly. Not all rows give a size; the values are once, few, many and, for expanded clones, a class.

DNA	CDR3	D	J	size	V
TGTGCCAGCAGTCGGACAGGGCTGAAGTACGAGCAGTACTTC	CASSRTGLKYEQYF	TRBD1	TRBJ2-7	-	TRBV27
TGCGCCAGCAGCTTGGTAGTAGCGGGCCTGGAGACCCAGTACTTC	CASSLVVAGLETQYF	TRBD2	TRBJ2-5	-	TRBV5-1
TGCGCCAGCAGCTTGGGGGGGGGCACTGAAGCTTTCTTT	CASSLGGGTEAFF	-	TRBJ1-1	-	TRBV5-1
TGTGCCAGCAGCCCACTGGCGACAGGCGGGGAGACCCAGTACTTC	CASSPLATGGETQYF	-	TRBJ2-5	-	TRBV7-6
TGTGCCAGCAGCTTAGAAAGGGGGAGCAATCAGCCCCAGCATTTT	CASSLERGSNQPQHF	-	TRBJ1-5	-	TRBV7-2
TGTGCCAGCAGTAGGGGCGTGGCGGGAGGGCCGTCGTTATATGGGGAGCTGTTTTTT	CASSRGVAGGPSLYGELFF	TRBD2	TRBJ2-2	-	TRBV28
TGCGCCAGCAGCCAAGATCACAGGGGCGAAGGCTACACCTTC	CASSQDHRGEGYTF	TRBD1	TRBJ1-2	-	TRBV4-3
TGTGCCAGCAGTTTTCGAGCGGGAGGGGGAGAGCAGTACTTC	CASSFRAGGGEQYF	TRBD2	TRBJ2-7	-	TRBV28
TGCGCCAGCAGCTTCGCGGGAGATCAGCCCCAGCATTTT	CASSFAGDQPQHF	-	TRBJ1-5	-	TRBV5-1
TGTGCCAGCAGCCCTTCCGGGACAGGGGATGACTATGGCTACACCTTC	CASSPSGTGDDYGYTF	TRBD1	TRBJ1-2	-	TRBV28
TGCAGCGTTGACCCGGGACACGGGGAAAAACTGTTTTTT	CSVDPGHGEKLFF	-	TRBJ1-4	-	TRBV29-1
TGTGCCAGCAGCGAACTGTTCTTATCGAACACCGGGGAGCTGTTTTTT	CASSELFLSNTGELFF	-	TRBJ2-2	once	TRBV11-2
TGTGCCAGCTCACCACCGGTAGGACAGGGGGCCTACGAGCAGTACTTC	CASSPPVGQGAYEQYF	TRBD1	TRBJ2-7	-	TRBV18
TGTGCCTGGAGTCTCTGGACAGACGCTGGCTACACCTTC	CAWSLWTDAGYTF	-	TRBJ1-2	-	TRBV30
TGTGCCAGCAGTGAAGTTCTGGCGGGGGTCCCCGGGGAGCTGTTTTTT	CASSEVLAGVPGELFF	TRBD2	TRBJ2-2	-	TRBV6-1
TGTGCCAGCAGCGACGGGACAGGCCCCCACTATGGCTACACCTTC	CASSDGTGPHYGYTF	TRBD1	TRBJ1-2	-	TRBV5-6
TGCGCCAGCAGCTCCATAGCGGGAGCCTACAATGAGCAGTTCTTC	CASSSIAGAYNEQFF	TRBD2	TRBJ2-1	-	TRBV5-1
TGTGCCAGCAGTTCGTCTGGACAGGGGTACAATGAGCAGTTCTTC	CASSSSGQGYNEQFF	TRBD1	TRBJ2-1	-	TRBV28
TGTGCCAGCTCACTCAAGGAGGGGGCATGGCAGCCCCAGCATTTT	CASSLKEGAWQPQHF	TRBD1	TRBJ1-5	-	TRBV18
TGTGCCAGCAGCCAAGCTGGGACAGGGGGCTATGGCTACACCTTC	CASSQAGTGGYGYTF	TRBD1	TRBJ1-2	-	TRBV14
TGTGCCAGCAGCTTAGAGCGACTAGCGGGCACAGATACGCAGTATTTT	CASSLERLAGTDTQYF	TRBD2	TRBJ2-3	-	TRBV7-6
TGTGCCAGCAGTTCTAGCGGGGGGGCTCGCAATGAGCAGTTCTTC	CASSSSGGARNEQFF	TRBD2	TRBJ2-1	-	TRBV28
TGTGCCATCAGTGAGTCCGTAACGCGGTATAGCAATCAGCCCCAGCATTTT	CAISESVTRYSNQPQHF	-	TRBJ1-5	-	TRBV10-3
TGTGCCAGCAGTGTAGAGCGCTCCTACGAGCAGTACTTC	CASSVERSYEQYF	-	TRBJ2-7	-	TRBV2
TGTGCCAGCAGCCGCCGCCAGGTTCCTAATTCACCCCTCCACTTT	CASSRRQVPNSPLHF	-	TRBJ1-6	-	TRBV7-2
TGTGCCAGCAGCTCGTGGACAGAGACGTCCTATGGCTACACCTTC	CASSSWTETSYGYTF	-	TRBJ1-2	-	TRBV7-9
TGTGCCAGTAGTATAGGCCTCACAGGGTATAATTCACCCCTCCACTTT	CASSIGLTGYNSPLHF	-	TRBJ1-6	once	TRBV19
TGTGCCAGTAGTATTGGGGGGACAGGGCGGCAAAAACTGTTTTTT	CASSIGGTGRQKLFF	TRBD1	TRBJ1-4	-	TRBV19